The rows below give T cell receptor beta chains drawn from one sample of a study of human T cells and chemical hapten exposure. TCRdb recomputed calls from the RACE reads with MiXCR, one row per CDR3 protein. The sample lists about 65,000 distinct CDR3 sequences; about 5.7% were seen once. The specimen was whole blood. These receptors were taken from a female donor in good health. Some clones in this sample may be carry-over from other donors' samples. CDR3s include the opening cysteine and the closing phenylalanine or tryptophan. The D gene is left open where the match is weak. Rows give clone size only sometimes, using once, few, many, or a class for an expanded clone.

v_gene,j_gene,d_gene,abundance,CDR3nt,CDR3aa
TRBV6-5,TRBJ2-1,TRBD2,few,TGTGCCTCCACGGCGGGGGACAATGAGCAGTTCTTC,CASTAGDNEQFF
TRBV14,TRBJ1-1,.,many,TGTGCCAGCAGCCAAGATCCAATCACTGAAGCTTTCTTT,CASSQDPITEAFF
TRBV6-5,TRBJ2-3,TRBD1,.,TGTGCCAGCAGTTTCGGGACAGCGAATTCAGATACGCAGTATTTT,CASSFGTANSDTQYF
TRBV7-9,TRBJ2-1,TRBD2,.,TGTGCCAGCAGCCGGACTAGCGGGAGCATCCCCCCGAATGAGCAGTTCTTC,CASSRTSGSIPPNEQFF
TRBV6-6,TRBJ1-6,TRBD1,.,TGTGCCAGCGCCGGGACAGGGGGCGCTTCCTATAATTCACCTCTCCACTTT,CASAGTGGASYNSPLHF
TRBV28,TRBJ2-7,.,many,TGTGCCAGCAGTTTAATGCGGGCCGAGCAGTACTTC,CASSLMRAEQYF
TRBV9,TRBJ2-1,TRBD1,few,TGTGCCAGCAGCCCTCGACAGGGGCCCTCCTACAATGAGCAGTTCTTC,CASSPRQGPSYNEQFF
TRBV4-3,TRBJ1-1,.,few,TGCGCCAGCAGCCATGGTGGGGAGGCCACTGAAGCTTTCTTT,CASSHGGEATEAFF
TRBV9,TRBJ1-1,TRBD1,few,TGTGCCAGCAGCGTTACAGGGGGCTCCCCTGGGGACACTGAAGCTTTCTTT,CASSVTGGSPGDTEAFF
TRBV2,TRBJ2-7,TRBD2,many,TGTGCCAGCAAGAGGGAGGGGACGACCTACGAGCAGTACTTC,CASKREGTTYEQYF
TRBV3-1,TRBJ1-1,.,.,TGTGCCAGCAGCCTAGTTTCAGATGACATGAACACTGAAGCTTTCTTT,CASSLVSDDMNTEAFF
TRBV12-3/TRBV12-4,TRBJ2-2,.,.,TGTGCCAGCAGTTTGCGTGGGCTGAGGACCGGGGAGCTGTTTTTT,CASSLRGLRTGELFF
TRBV5-1,TRBJ2-3,.,few,TGCGCCAGCAGCTTGGTATCGCCAGACACAGATACGCAGTATTTT,CASSLVSPDTDTQYF
TRBV7-9,TRBJ2-3,.,many,TGTGCCAGCAGCCCCTGGGACCTTACAGATACGCAGTATTTT,CASSPWDLTDTQYF
TRBV4-2,TRBJ2-7,.,many,TGTGCCAGCAGCCAAGAAGGACACATCGTCTCCTACGAGCAGTACTTC,CASSQEGHIVSYEQYF
TRBV20-1,TRBJ2-3,TRBD2,.,TGCAGTGCTAGAGATATCACTAGCGGGAGCTCAGATACGCAGTATTTT,CSARDITSGSSDTQYF
TRBV7-3,TRBJ2-7,TRBD2,few,TGTGCCAGCAGCCCGACTAGCGGTCCCTACGAGCAGTACTTC,CASSPTSGPYEQYF
TRBV2,TRBJ2-4,.,few,TGTGCCAGCAGTGAAGCGCTCTCCCCCGATTGGGGCATTCAGTACTTC,CASSEALSPDWGIQYF
TRBV28,TRBJ2-5,TRBD1,.,TGTGCCAGCACTCTGAGGACAGGACAAGAGACCCAGTACTTC,CASTLRTGQETQYF
TRBV6-2/TRBV6-3,TRBJ1-1,.,few,TGTGCCAGCAGGCCGATATTGAACACTGAAGCTTTCTTT,CASRPILNTEAFF
TRBV29-1,TRBJ2-1,TRBD2,many,TGCAGCGTCGCAGGACGCGGGAGAATCGGGGATGAGCAGTTCTTC,CSVAGRGRIGDEQFF
TRBV20-1,TRBJ1-4,.,few,TGCAGTGCTAGTCCGGACACCACTAATGAAAAACTGTTTTTT,CSASPDTTNEKLFF